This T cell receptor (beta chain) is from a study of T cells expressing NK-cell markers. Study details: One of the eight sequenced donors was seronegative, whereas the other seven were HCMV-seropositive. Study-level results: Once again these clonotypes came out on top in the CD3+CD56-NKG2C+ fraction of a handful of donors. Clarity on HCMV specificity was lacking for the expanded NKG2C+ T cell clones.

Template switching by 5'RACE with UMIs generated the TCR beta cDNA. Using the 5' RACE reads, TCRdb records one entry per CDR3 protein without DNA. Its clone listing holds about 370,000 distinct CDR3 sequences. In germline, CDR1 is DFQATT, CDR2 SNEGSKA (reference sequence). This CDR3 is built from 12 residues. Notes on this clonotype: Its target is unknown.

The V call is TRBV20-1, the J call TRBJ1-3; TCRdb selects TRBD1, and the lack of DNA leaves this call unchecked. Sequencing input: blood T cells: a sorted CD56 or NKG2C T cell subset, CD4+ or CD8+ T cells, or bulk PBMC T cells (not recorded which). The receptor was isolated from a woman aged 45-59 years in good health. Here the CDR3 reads CSAPLAGNTIYF.